The present T cell receptor beta chain was sequenced within a study of human T cells and chemical hapten exposure. V shed 3 bases and J shed 1 base, with 13 bases lying between them. CDR3 length equals 16 residues. Germline V gene sequence: CDR1 MGHRA, CDR2 YSYEKL. General observations from the study: More PT1 expanded TCRs went with higher patch test scores.

The time point denotes: pre-sensitization, week 0. Treatment here: therapeutic diphenylcyclopropenone sensitization with weekly scalp DPC. TCRdb passed the RACE reads through MiXCR, listing each CDR3 protein once. This table has 99,000 or so distinct CDR3 sequences, 11% appearing once. Concerning this clonotype: Its antigen remains unknown.

This chain connects TRBV4-1 to TRBJ1-3, with TRBD1 as a possible D gene (5 bases). The TCR was taken from a woman aged 60-70 years with alopecia areata. Some clones in this sample may be carry-over from other donors' samples. Sequencing was performed on whole blood, taken in connection with sensitization to the hapten diphenylcyclopropenone (DPC). Written as DNA, the CDR3 is TGCGCCAGCAGCCAGGGGGATTCAACTTCTGGAAACACCATATATTTT. Translating gives CASSQGDSTSGNTIYF.